The T cell receptor beta chain under discussion was sequenced for a study of blood T cell repertoires in COVID-19. Study background: The United States, Italy and Spain provided the acute and convalescent COVID-19 samples. The analysed material was cDNA or gDNA that came from T cells, B-cell-depleted T cells, or PBMCs.

There are 13 residues in the CDR3. Trimming cost V 7 bases and J 6 bases; bases outside gene matches: 2. Germline values: CDR1 KGHDR, CDR2 SFDVKD. Here immunoSEQ multiplex PCR was the method, and the copy in TCRdb shows in-frame clones only, minus some. The data contain about 160,000 clones, about 86% of them singletons. The source of this sequence is a man in his 70s with acute or convalescent COVID-19. V usage is TRBV24-1 and J usage is TRBJ2-2; 9 bases fit TRBD1. The sequencing input was peripheral blood. DNA for the CDR3: TGTGCCACCAGACGGACAGGGGCCGGGGAGCTGTTTTTT. It yields the protein CATRRTGAGELFF.